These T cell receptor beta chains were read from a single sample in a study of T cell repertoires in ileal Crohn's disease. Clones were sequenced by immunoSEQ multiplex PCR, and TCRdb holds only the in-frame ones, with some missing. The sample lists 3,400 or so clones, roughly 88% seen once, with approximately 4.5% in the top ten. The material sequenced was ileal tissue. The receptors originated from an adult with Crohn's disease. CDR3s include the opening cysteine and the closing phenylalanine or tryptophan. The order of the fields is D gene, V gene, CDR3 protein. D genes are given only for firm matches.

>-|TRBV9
CASSVVGGANYGYTF
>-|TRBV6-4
CASSEGDLSGANVLTF
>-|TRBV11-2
CASRPGASSYEQYF
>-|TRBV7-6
CASSLVQGTEAFF
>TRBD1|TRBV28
CASSFLTGGMNTEAFF
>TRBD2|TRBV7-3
CASSPTGTSGIYEQYF
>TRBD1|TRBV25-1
CASSASTGTNEKLFF
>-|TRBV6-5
CASSGPNTEAFF
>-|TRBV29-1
CSVAGITEAFF
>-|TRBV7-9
CASSPTQGVNYEQYF
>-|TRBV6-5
CASRRRNTEAFF
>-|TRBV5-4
CASSLRGGNYGYTF
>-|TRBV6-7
CASRGFQGQPQHF
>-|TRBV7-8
CASSLVGGGNTIYF
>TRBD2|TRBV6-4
CASSDASGSYNEQFF
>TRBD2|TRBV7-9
CASSLAWVSGRGDTQYF
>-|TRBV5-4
CASSLGQTSYEQYF
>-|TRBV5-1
CASSFGGVGTDTQYF
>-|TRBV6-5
CASSYLGSTDTQYF
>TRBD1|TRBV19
CASSGTGAPNEQFF
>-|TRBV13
CASSLAETQYF
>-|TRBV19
CASSGREQGYEQYF
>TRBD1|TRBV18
CASSPRDRGLHQPQHF
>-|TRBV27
CASSPGLNTGELFF
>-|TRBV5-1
CASMPTGNTEAFF
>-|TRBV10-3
CAISDRDYGYTF
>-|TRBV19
CASSTRTAAEDYGYTF
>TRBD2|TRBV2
CASSIAGGTSTDTQYF
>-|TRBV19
CASRDPGRFYGYTF
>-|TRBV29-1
CSVLFYLGLGDNEQFF
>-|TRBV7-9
CASSLKLGRQETQYF
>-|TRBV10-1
CAAGSDGNTGELFF
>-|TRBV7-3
CASSLIVDTDTQYF
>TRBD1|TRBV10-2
CATGTGAETQYF
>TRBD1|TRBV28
CASSLKASSTGKGVIQYF
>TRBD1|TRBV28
CASSLIGQGGETQYF
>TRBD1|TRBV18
CASSPARGQETQYF
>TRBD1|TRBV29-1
CSVNRGPNEQFF
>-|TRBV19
CASSFRARGADTQYF
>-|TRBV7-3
CASSPTGTSSNTEAFF
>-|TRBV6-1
CASSWAAGGQETQYF
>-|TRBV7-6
CASSLVGTDTGELFF
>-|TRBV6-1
CASSENPGTNEKLFF